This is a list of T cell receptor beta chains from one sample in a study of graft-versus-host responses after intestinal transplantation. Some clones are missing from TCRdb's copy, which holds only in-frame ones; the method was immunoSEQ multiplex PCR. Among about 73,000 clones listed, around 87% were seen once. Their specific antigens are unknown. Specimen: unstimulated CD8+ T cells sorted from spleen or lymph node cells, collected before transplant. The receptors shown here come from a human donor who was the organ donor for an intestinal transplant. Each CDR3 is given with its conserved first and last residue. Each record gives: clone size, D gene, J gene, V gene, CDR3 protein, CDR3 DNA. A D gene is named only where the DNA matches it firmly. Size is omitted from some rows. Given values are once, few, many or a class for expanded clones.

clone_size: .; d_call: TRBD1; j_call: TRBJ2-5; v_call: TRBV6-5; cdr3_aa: CASSYDRGETQYF; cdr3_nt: TGTGCCAGCAGTTACGACAGGGGAGAGACCCAGTACTTC
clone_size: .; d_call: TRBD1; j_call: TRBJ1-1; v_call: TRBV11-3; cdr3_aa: CASSATGVNTEAFF; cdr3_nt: TGTGCCAGCAGCGCGACAGGGGTTAACACTGAAGCTTTCTTT
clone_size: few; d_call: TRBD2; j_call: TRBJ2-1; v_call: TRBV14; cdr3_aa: CASSQDLSGGDNEQFF; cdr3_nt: TGTGCCAGCAGCCAAGATCTGAGCGGGGGGGACAATGAGCAGTTCTTC
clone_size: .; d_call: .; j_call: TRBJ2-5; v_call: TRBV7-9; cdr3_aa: CASSFSEETQYF; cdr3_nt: TGTGCCAGCAGCTTCAGTGAAGAGACCCAGTACTTC
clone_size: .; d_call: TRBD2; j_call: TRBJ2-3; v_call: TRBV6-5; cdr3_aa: CASKSSGGAVDTQYF; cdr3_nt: TGTGCCAGCAAGTCTAGCGGAGGGGCGGTAGATACGCAGTATTTT
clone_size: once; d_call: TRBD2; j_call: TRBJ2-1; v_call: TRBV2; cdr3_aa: CASTGLAGEQFF; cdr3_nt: TGTGCCAGCACCGGACTAGCGGGGGAGCAGTTCTTC
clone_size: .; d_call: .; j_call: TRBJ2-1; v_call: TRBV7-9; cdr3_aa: CASRLTGFIEQFF; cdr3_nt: TGTGCCAGCAGACTAACAGGGTTTATTGAGCAGTTCTTC
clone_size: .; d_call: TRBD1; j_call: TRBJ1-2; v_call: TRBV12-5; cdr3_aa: CASGLPDRGRDNYGYTF; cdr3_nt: TGTGCTAGTGGCCTGCCTGACAGGGGGCGAGATAACTATGGCTACACCTTC
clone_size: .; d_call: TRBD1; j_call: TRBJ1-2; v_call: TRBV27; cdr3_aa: CASSPLRGTGYGYTF; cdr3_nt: TGTGCCAGCAGTCCCCTTAGGGGGACAGGATATGGCTACACCTTC
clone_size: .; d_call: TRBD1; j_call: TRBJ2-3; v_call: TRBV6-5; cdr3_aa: CASSWDRVGADTQYF; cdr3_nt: TGTGCCAGCAGTTGGGACAGGGTGGGTGCAGATACGCAGTATTTT
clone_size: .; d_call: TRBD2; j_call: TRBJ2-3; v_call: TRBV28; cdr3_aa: CASSSGTSGVYTDTQYF; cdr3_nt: TGTGCCAGCAGTTCGGGGACTAGCGGGGTTTACACAGATACGCAGTATTTT
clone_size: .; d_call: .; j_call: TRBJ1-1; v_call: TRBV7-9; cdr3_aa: CTSSPGPQGHTEAFF; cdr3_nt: TGTACCAGCAGCCCAGGGCCCCAGGGCCACACTGAAGCTTTCTTT
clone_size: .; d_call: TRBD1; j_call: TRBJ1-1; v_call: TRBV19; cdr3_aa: CASSSRYTTTGVNTEAFF; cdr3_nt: TGTGCCAGTAGTTCCCGCTACACAACGACAGGGGTGAACACTGAAGCTTTCTTT
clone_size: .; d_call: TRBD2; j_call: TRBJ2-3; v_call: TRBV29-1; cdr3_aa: CSVVLAERDTQYF; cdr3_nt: TGCAGCGTAGTACTAGCGGAAAGGGATACGCAGTATTTT
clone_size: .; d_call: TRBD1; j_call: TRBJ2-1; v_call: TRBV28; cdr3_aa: CAGGPGQGGPNEQFF; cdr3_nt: TGTGCCGGGGGTCCGGGACAGGGAGGTCCAAATGAGCAGTTCTTC
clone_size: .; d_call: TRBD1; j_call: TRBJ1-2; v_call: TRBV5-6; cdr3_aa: CASSLIGWRQGFSGYTF; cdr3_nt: TGTGCCAGCAGCTTGATCGGTTGGAGACAGGGTTTTAGTGGCTACACCTTC
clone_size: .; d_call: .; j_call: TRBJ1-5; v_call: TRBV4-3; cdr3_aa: CASSQDLKTGRQPQHF; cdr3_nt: TGCGCCAGCAGCCAAGATTTAAAGACAGGCAGGCAGCCCCAGCATTTT
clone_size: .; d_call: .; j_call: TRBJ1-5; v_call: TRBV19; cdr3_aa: CASSMSGDQPQHF; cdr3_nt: TGTGCCAGTAGTATGAGCGGGGATCAGCCCCAGCATTTT
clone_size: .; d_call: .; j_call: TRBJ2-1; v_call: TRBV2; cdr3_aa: CASSEGGGYNEQFF; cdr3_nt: TGTGCCAGCAGTGAAGGGGGAGGCTACAATGAGCAGTTCTTC
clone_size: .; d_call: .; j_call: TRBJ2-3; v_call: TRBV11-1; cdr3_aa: CASSPTGAGLIGTDTQYF; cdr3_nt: TGTGCCAGCAGCCCCACGGGAGCTGGGTTGATAGGCACAGATACGCAGTATTTT
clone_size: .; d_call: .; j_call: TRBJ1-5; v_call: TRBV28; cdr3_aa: CASSPGQPQHF; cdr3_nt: TGTGCCAGCAGTCCAGGGCAGCCCCAGCATTTT
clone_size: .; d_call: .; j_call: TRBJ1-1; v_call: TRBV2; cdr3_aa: CASSADVRGYYTEAFF; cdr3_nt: TGTGCCAGCAGTGCAGACGTCAGGGGATATTACACTGAAGCTTTCTTT
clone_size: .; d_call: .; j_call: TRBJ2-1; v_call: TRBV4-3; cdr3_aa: CASSQDRRITYNEQFF; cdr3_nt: TGCGCCAGCAGCCAAGATAGGCGGATTACCTACAATGAGCAGTTCTTC
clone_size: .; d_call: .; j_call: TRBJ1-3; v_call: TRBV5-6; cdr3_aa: CASSLPQGPSGNTIYF; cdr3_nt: TGTGCCAGCAGCTTACCACAGGGTCCCTCTGGAAACACCATATATTTT
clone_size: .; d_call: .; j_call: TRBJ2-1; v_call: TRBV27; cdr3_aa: CASTRDSYNEQFF; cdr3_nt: TGTGCCAGCACCAGGGACTCCTACAATGAGCAGTTCTTC
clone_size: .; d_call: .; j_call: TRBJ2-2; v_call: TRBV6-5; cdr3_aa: CASSLRGGELFF; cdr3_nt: TGTGCCAGCAGCCTAAGGGGCGGGGAGCTGTTTTTT
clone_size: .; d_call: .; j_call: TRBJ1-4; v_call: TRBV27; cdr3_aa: CASSRSGNPNEKLFF; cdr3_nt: TGTGCCAGTAGTCGGAGCGGGAACCCTAATGAAAAACTGTTTTTT
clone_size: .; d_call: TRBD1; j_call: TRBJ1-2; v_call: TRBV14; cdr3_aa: CASSGTGQPYGYTF; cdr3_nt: TGTGCCAGCAGCGGAACGGGACAGCCCTATGGCTACACCTTC
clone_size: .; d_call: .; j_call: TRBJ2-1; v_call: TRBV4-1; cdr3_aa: CASSHQQGNEQFF; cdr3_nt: TGCGCCAGCAGCCACCAACAGGGAAATGAGCAGTTCTTC
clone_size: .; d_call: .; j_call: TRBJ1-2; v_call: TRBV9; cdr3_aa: CASSVGEGVYGYTF; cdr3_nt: TGTGCCAGCAGCGTAGGGGAGGGCGTCTATGGCTACACCTTC
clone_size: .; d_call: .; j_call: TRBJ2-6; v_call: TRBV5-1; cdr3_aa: CASSISRQVLSIGANVLTF; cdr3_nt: TGCGCCAGCAGCATCTCACGACAGGTCCTTTCTATTGGGGCCAACGTCCTGACTTTC
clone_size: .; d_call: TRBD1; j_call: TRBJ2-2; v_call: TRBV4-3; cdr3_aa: CASSQDRGLGELFF; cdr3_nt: TGCGCCAGCAGCCAGGACAGGGGGCTCGGGGAGCTGTTTTTT
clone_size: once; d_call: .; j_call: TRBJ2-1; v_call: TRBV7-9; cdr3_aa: CASSLGQGTYNEQFF; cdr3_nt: TGTGCCAGCAGCTTGGGGCAGGGGACCTACAATGAGCAGTTCTTC
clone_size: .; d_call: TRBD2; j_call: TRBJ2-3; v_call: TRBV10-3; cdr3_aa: CATVQGLAGGGDTQYF; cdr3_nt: TGTGCCACCGTTCAGGGACTAGCGGGGGGTGGAGATACGCAGTATTTT
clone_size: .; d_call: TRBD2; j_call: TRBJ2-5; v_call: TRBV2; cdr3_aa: CASIRLAGGQETQYF; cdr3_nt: TGTGCCAGCATCAGACTAGCGGGGGGCCAAGAGACCCAGTACTTC
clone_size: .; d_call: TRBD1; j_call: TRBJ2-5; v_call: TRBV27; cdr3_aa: CASSMPSPGQGGVETQYF; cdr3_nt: TGTGCCAGCAGTATGCCGTCCCCGGGACAGGGTGGAGTAGAGACCCAGTACTTC
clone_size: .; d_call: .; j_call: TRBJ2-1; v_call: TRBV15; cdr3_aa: CATSRDRNEQFF; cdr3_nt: TGTGCCACCAGCAGAGATCGCAATGAGCAGTTCTTC
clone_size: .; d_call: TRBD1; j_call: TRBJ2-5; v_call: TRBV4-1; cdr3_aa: CASSQGTGDRETQYF; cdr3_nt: TGCGCCAGCAGCCAAGGGACAGGGGATAGGGAGACCCAGTACTTC
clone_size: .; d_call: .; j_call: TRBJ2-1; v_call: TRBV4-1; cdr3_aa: CASSQSSGPYNEQFF; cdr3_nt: TGCGCCAGCAGCCAAAGCAGCGGGCCGTACAATGAGCAGTTCTTC
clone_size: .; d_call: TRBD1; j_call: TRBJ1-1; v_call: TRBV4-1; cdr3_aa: CASSQGGDRGSEAFF; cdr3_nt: TGCGCCAGCAGCCAAGGAGGGGACAGGGGGTCTGAAGCTTTCTTT
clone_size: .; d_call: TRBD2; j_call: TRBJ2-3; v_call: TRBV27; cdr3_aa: CASSLTSGGGTDTQYF; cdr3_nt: TGTGCCAGCAGCCTGACTAGCGGGGGTGGCACAGATACGCAGTATTTT
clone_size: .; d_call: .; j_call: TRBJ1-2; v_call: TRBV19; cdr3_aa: CASSMSGLGNGYTF; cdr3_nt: TGTGCCAGTAGTATGTCGGGCCTCGGGAATGGCTACACCTTC
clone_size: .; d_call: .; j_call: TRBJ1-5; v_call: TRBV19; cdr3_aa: CASSKRGGNQPQHF; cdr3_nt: TGTGCCAGTAGTAAACGGGGGGGCAATCAGCCCCAGCATTTT
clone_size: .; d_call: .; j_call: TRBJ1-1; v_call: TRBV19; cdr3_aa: CASSAGLNTEAFF; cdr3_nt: TGTGCCAGTAGTGCTGGCCTGAACACTGAAGCTTTCTTT
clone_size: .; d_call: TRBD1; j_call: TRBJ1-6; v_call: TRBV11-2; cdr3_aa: CASGPTGAIYNSPLHF; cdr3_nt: TGTGCCAGCGGACCAACAGGGGCGATCTATAATTCACCCCTCCACTTT
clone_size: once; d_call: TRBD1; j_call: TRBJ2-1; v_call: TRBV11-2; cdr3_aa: CASSFSPGGEVMNEQFF; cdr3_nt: TGTGCCAGCAGCTTTTCGCCAGGGGGCGAGGTGATGAATGAGCAGTTCTTC
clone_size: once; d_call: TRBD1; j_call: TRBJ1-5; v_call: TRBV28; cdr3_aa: CASSLGQGGYSNQPQHF; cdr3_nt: TGTGCCAGCAGTTTGGGACAGGGCGGATATAGCAATCAGCCCCAGCATTTT
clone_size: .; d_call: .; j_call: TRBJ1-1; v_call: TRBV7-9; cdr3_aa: CASSSITWANTEAFF; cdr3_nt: TGTGCCAGCAGCTCCATCACGTGGGCGAACACTGAAGCTTTCTTT